Listed below are T cell receptor beta chains from one sample, sequenced in a study of blood T cell repertoires in COVID-19. Sequenced by immunoSEQ multiplex PCR; TCRdb stores in-frame clones only, minus some. The data contain about 250,000 clones, about four fifths of them singletons. Material: PBMCs or T cells enriched from blood (not recorded which). These TCRs come from a man aged 40-50 years who had been exposed to COVID-19. The CDR3 runs from the conserved cysteine through the conserved F or W. A D gene is named only where the DNA matches it firmly. Where a row states a size, it is once, few, many or the class of an expanded clone; other rows omit it.

j_call cdr3_length clone_size v_call d_call cdr3_aa cdr3_nt
TRBJ1-2 11 - TRBV5-1 - CASASSYGYTF TGCGCCAGCGCTTCCAGCTATGGCTACACCTTC
TRBJ2-2 12 - TRBV2 TRBD1 CASGTEAGELFF TGTGCCAGCGGGACAGAAGCCGGGGAGCTGTTTTTT
TRBJ2-3 13 - TRBV28 - CASSSSTQTRQYF TGTGCCAGCAGCTCGTCCACTCAGACTCGGCAGTATTTT
TRBJ1-1 12 - TRBV29-1 TRBD1 CSVARGETEAFF TGCAGCGTTGCCAGGGGGGAAACTGAAGCTTTCTTT
TRBJ2-1 13 - TRBV4-2 TRBD2 CASSRGGYNEQFF TGTGCCAGCAGCCGGGGAGGGTACAATGAGCAGTTCTTC
TRBJ1-2 10 many TRBV29-1 - CSVDSYGYTF TGCAGCGTCGACAGCTATGGCTACACCTTC
TRBJ2-7 12 - TRBV6-5 - CASRTGTGEQYF TGTGCCAGCAGGACAGGGACTGGCGAGCAGTACTTC
TRBJ2-7 14 - TRBV5-1 TRBD1 CASSTGTGTYEQYF TGCGCCAGCAGCACCGGGACAGGAACGTACGAGCAGTACTTC
TRBJ2-5 16 - TRBV5-6 - CASSLVTGSGGETQYF TGTGCCAGCAGCTTGGTTACAGGGTCAGGTGGGGAGACCCAGTACTTC
TRBJ2-1 15 - TRBV19 TRBD2 CASSIDSGRAYEQFF TGTGCCAGTAGTATAGATAGCGGGAGGGCCTATGAGCAGTTCTTC
TRBJ2-1 13 - TRBV5-1 - CASSLSGGNEQFF TGCGCCAGCAGCTTATCCGGGGGCAATGAGCAGTTCTTC
TRBJ2-1 13 - TRBV9 - CASSLGYSGEQFF TGTGCCAGCAGCCTGGGTTACAGTGGTGAGCAGTTCTTC
TRBJ2-7 12 - TRBV30 TRBD1 CAWTTGAPPEYF TGTGCCTGGACTACAGGGGCCCCCCCAGAGTACTTC
TRBJ1-5 15 - TRBV11-2 TRBD1 CASSLGPGGRQPQHF TGTGCCAGCAGCTTAGGGCCAGGGGGCCGACAGCCCCAGCATTTT
TRBJ1-3 12 - TRBV30 - CAWRQGGNTIYF TGTGCCTGGCGGCAGGGCGGAAACACCATATATTTT
TRBJ2-2 15 - TRBV5-4 TRBD2 CASSLELAGTGELFF TGTGCCAGCAGCCTTGAGTTAGCGGGGACCGGGGAGCTGTTTTTT
TRBJ2-6 16 - TRBV5-8 - CASSSRQLSGANVLTF TGTGCCAGCAGCTCACGACAGCTCTCTGGGGCCAACGTCCTGACTTTC
TRBJ1-1 15 - TRBV5-1 - CASSSMGSGATEAFF TGCGCCAGCAGTTCCATGGGTTCAGGGGCCACTGAAGCTTTCTTT
TRBJ2-5 13 - TRBV6-5 TRBD2 CASWTRGQETQYF TGTGCCAGCTGGACTAGAGGGCAAGAGACCCAGTACTTC
TRBJ1-2 16 - TRBV4-2 TRBD1 CASSQKGTGGVHGYTF TGTGCCAGCAGCCAAAAGGGGACAGGCGGAGTGCATGGCTACACCTTC
TRBJ2-1 15 - TRBV5-1 TRBD1 CASRWAGTEYNEQFF TGCGCCAGCAGGTGGGCCGGGACAGAATACAATGAGCAGTTCTTC
TRBJ2-1 13 - TRBV6-5 - CASSRFRESHQFF TGTGCCAGCAGCCGATTTCGGGAGTCGCATCAGTTCTTC
TRBJ2-5 13 few TRBV12-3/TRBV12-4 - CASSKRTPETQYF TGTGCCAGCAGTAAGAGGACTCCAGAGACCCAGTACTTC
TRBJ1-5 16 - TRBV7-8 - CASSFWGGQTNQPQHF TGTGCCAGCAGCTTTTGGGGCGGACAAACAAATCAGCCCCAGCATTTT
TRBJ2-3 15 - TRBV19 TRBD2 CASSIGGRAVDTQYF TGTGCCAGTAGTATAGGAGGGAGGGCGGTAGATACGCAGTATTTT
TRBJ1-6 16 once TRBV5-1 - CASSLGAGATPSPLHF TGCGCCAGCAGCTTGGGCGCAGGGGCCACTCCTTCACCCCTCCACTTT
TRBJ2-7 13 - TRBV11-2 - CASSPRLSYEQYF TGTGCCAGCAGCCCGAGACTCTCCTACGAGCAGTACTTC
TRBJ1-1 14 - TRBV6-5 TRBD1 CASSLGTVNTEAFF TGTGCCAGCAGTCTCGGGACAGTGAACACTGAAGCTTTCTTT
TRBJ2-5 15 - TRBV11-3 - CASSLGTSGQETQYF TGTGCCAGCAGCTTAGGTACTTCCGGGCAAGAGACCCAGTACTTC
TRBJ1-1 14 - TRBV27 - CASSFGGGLTEAFF TGTGCCAGCAGTTTTGGGGGCGGTTTAACTGAAGCTTTCTTT
TRBJ1-2 11 - TRBV25-1 - CASSTTYGYTF TGTGCCAGCAGTACAACCTATGGCTACACCTTC
TRBJ2-1 16 - TRBV6-4 - CASSEAPGLPTDEQFF TGTGCCAGCAGTGAGGCTCCGGGACTCCCCACGGATGAGCAGTTCTTC
TRBJ1-2 12 - TRBV25-1 TRBD1 CASRQGPYGYTF TGTGCCAGTCGACAGGGCCCCTATGGCTACACCTTC
TRBJ1-5 12 once TRBV29-1 TRBD1 CSVADRVGPQHF TGCAGCGTCGCCGACAGGGTTGGGCCCCAGCATTTT
TRBJ2-1 15 - TRBV6-1 TRBD1 CASSEEGDRYNEQFF TGTGCCAGCAGTGAAGAGGGGGACAGGTACAATGAGCAGTTCTTC
TRBJ2-5 14 - TRBV6-6 - CASSYSQGKETQYF TGTGCCAGCAGTTACTCCCAGGGCAAAGAGACCCAGTACTTC
TRBJ2-7 16 once TRBV4-2 TRBD2 CASSQEISGRGYEQYF TGTGCCAGCAGCCAAGAAATTAGCGGGAGGGGGTACGAGCAGTACTTC
TRBJ2-1 15 - TRBV11-3 TRBD2 CASSQTSGSYNEQFF TGTGCCAGCAGTCAAACTAGCGGGAGTTACAATGAGCAGTTCTTC
TRBJ2-3 16 - TRBV14 - CASSQVGLFSTDTQYF TGTGCCAGCAGCCAAGTTGGCCTTTTTAGCACAGATACGCAGTATTTT
TRBJ2-7 9 - TRBV24-1 - CATLVPRVF TGTGCCACCTTGGTGCCTCGGGTCTTC
TRBJ2-7 14 once TRBV19 TRBD1 CASSPTGGLYEQYF TGTGCCAGTAGTCCCACAGGGGGTCTCTACGAGCAGTACTTC
TRBJ2-7 13 - TRBV19 - CASSISNSLEQYF TGTGCCAGTAGTATATCCAACTCCCTGGAGCAGTACTTC
TRBJ2-1 12 - TRBV12-3/TRBV12-4 - CASSYGTHEQFF TGTGCCAGCAGTTACGGGACTCACGAACAGTTCTTC
TRBJ1-2 15 - TRBV27 TRBD1 CASSPRTGTVYGYTF TGTGCCAGCAGTCCCCGGACAGGGACAGTATATGGCTACACCTTC
TRBJ1-6 14 - TRBV25-1 - CASTHDVENSPLHF TGTGCCAGCACACACGACGTGGAGAATTCACCCCTCCACTTT
TRBJ1-6 14 - TRBV25-1 TRBD1 CASSLGTGGVTLHF TGTGCCAGCAGCTTGGGGACAGGGGGGGTAACCCTCCACTTT
TRBJ1-2 13 - TRBV3-1/TRBV3-2 TRBD1 CASSSGQDYGYTF TGTGCCAGCAGCTCCGGACAGGACTATGGCTACACCTTC
TRBJ1-1 14 - TRBV21-1 - CASSRFKRDTEAFF TGTGCCAGCAGCAGGTTCAAACGGGACACTGAAGCTTTCTTT